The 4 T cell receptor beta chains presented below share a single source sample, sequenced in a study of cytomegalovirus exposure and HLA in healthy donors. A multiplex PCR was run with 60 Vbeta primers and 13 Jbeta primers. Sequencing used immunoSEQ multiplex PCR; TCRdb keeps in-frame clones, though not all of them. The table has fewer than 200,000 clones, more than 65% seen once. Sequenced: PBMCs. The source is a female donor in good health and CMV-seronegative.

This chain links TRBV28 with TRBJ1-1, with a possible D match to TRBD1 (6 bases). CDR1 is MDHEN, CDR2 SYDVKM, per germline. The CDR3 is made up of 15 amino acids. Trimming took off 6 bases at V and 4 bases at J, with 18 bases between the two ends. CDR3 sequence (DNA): TGTGCCAGCAGGCCACGGACAGTGCGGACCACTGAAGCTTTCTTT. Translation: CASRPRTVRTTEAFF.

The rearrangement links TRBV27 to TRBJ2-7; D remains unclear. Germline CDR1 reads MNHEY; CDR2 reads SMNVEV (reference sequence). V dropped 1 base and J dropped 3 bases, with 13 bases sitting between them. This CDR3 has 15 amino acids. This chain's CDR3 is CASSLFPVPLYEQYF. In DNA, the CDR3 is TGTGCCAGCAGTTTATTTCCGGTCCCTCTCTACGAGCAGTACTTC.

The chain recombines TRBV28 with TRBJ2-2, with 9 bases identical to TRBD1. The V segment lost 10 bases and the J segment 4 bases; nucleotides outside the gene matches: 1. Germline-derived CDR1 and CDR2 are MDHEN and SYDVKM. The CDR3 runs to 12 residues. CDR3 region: CATDRGTGELFF. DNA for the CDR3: TGTGCCACGGACAGGGGCACCGGGGAGCTGTTTTTT.

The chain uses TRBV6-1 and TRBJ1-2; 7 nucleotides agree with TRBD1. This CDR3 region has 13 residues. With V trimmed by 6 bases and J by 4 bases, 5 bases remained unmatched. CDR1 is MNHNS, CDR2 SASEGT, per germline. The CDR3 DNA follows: TGTGCCAGCAGGGAGCAGGGGGGCTATGGCTACACCTTC. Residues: CASREQGGYGYTF.